The entry below gives a single TCR beta chain sequence along with its context. Trimming shortened V by 4 bases and J by 6 bases, and 13 bases separated the two germline ends. The CDR3 consists of 14 residues. CDR1 and CDR2 (germline): LNHDA, SQIVND (reference sequence). This sample was included in a study of blood T cell repertoires in COVID-19. Study background: PBMCs, B-cell-depleted T cells, or T cells were the source of the cDNA or gDNA that made up the material.

Per the original methods: Estimated nucleated cell counts came from reference gene primer amplification. Only in-frame clones appear in the TCRdb table, and some are missing; sequencing was by immunoSEQ multiplex PCR. For V, J and clone size, that table is used; D and trimming come from the DNA. The data contain approximately 12,000 clones, roughly 80% of them seen just once; the ten biggest clones take up less than 5%. Sequences were obtained from peripheral blood. This TCR was recovered from a woman in her sixties with acute or convalescent COVID-19. The J gene is TRBJ1-5, the V gene TRBV19; TRBD1 is a possible D gene (5 bases). CDR3 nucleotides: TGTGCCAGTAGTACGCAGGGCCTCGGTCAGCCCCAGCATTTT. It is translated as CASSTQGLGQPQHF.